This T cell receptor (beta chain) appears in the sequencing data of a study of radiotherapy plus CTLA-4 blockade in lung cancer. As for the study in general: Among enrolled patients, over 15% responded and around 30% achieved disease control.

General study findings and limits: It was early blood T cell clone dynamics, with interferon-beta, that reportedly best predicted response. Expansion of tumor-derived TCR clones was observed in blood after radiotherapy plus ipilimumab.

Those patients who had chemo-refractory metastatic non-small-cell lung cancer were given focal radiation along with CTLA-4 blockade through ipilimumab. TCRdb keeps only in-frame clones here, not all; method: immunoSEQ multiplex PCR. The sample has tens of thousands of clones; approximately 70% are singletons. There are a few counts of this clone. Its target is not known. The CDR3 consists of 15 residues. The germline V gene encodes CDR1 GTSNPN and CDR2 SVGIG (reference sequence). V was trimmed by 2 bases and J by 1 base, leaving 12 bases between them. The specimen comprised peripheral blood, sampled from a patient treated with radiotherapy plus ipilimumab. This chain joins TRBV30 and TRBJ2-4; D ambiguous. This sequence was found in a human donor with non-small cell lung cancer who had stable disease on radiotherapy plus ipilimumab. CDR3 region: CAWSLGPAAKNIQYF. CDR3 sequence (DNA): TGTGCCTGGAGTTTAGGGCCAGCCGCCAAAAACATTCAGTACTTC.